This TCR beta chain was retrieved from a study of T cells in Graves' hyperthyroidism and ophthalmopathy (dated by TCRdb to the late 2010s). Regarding the complete study: Peripheral blood was sampled at the time of initial diagnosis, prior to any treatment. TCR V-J signatures able to tell the groups apart were searched for in a discovery cohort of 95 to 100 patients, of whom over 40 had Graves' ophthalmopathy and about 60 had stable Graves' hyperthyroidism. Prospective prediction of ophthalmopathy was tested in an independent validation cohort consisting of roughly 20 hyperthyroidism patients and about 17 patients who later progressed to ophthalmopathy. For training and testing, the roughly 93 patients in the discovery cohort were randomly divided in a 7:3 ratio. In more than 5 Graves' hyperthyroidism patients, the study also compared T-cell repertoires from thyroid tissue with T-cell repertoires from blood. After blood sampling, hyperthyroidism patients were treated with methimazole at a starting dose of 30 mg daily, and ophthalmopathy patients were treated with high-dose intravenous methylprednisolone. The paper reports TCR Vbeta CDR3 sequencing of 130 to 150 peripheral blood samples: 40 to 45 ophthalmopathy, fewer than 85 hyperthyroidism and around 17 progressor patients.

TCR beta CDR3 regions were amplified from RNA transcripts. For the first round of RT-PCR on the TCR CDR3, the HTBI primer set was used together with the Qiagen OneStep RT-PCR kit. A second multiplex PCR round built the libraries, followed by size selection and purification. The libraries were sequenced on an Illumina HiSeq2000 using paired-end 100 bp reads. The paper's processing steps were these. SOAPnuke was used to process the raw data, with reads discarded if the reads contained adapters or uncalled bases, had a mean Phred below 15, or lacked an exact constant-primer or identifier match. High-quality paired reads were merged with COPE v1.2.5, and unique nucleotide sequences were defined as clonotypes. Clonotypes were aligned to IMGT TRBV, TRBD and TRBJ reference segments using MiTCR v1.1. Only V-J combinations with frequency above 0.0001, covering roughly 99% of repertoires, were analysed. The TCS score was defined as the ratio of F50 (clonal expansion) to E x V (chaos), calculated using BLOSUM62-based TCRdist between CDR3 peptides within each V-J. Welch's t-statistics and random forest reduced just over 500 V-J features to roughly 13, which were used in a naive Bayes classifier (R e1071). In TCRdb, the public reads were trimmed at Q25 with fastp and aligned with MiXCR, with productive beta chains retained. Rows matching on CDR3 protein sequence are summarized as one entry with the most common DNA and genes. In this record, the V and J calls reflect TCRdb's handling and not the investigators' own analysis. This sample lists under 350,000 distinct CDR3 sequences; 25% were detected once. The biggest ten clones account for around 30% of the sample.

There are many counts of this clonotype. The antigen it recognizes is unknown. Base quality data are lacking; no much larger clone is found one base away. Beyond this particular receptor, the publication reports: Most expanded thyroid clonotypes (frequency above 0.001) were also detected in blood, suggesting blood repertoires may reflect thyroid immune responses. Sample size was not statistically predetermined, and blinding of investigators to group allocation was not performed. A model built on a 13 V-J signature distinguished ophthalmopathy from stable hyperthyroidism, reaching around 87% sensitivity and 81.08% specificity in cross-validation and 80%/75% in testing. In validation, the model predicted progression to ophthalmopathy with approximately 71% sensitivity and around 72% specificity, a median of about 6 months before onset.

Hyperthyroidism patients were aged 18 to 65 years and newly diagnosed, with disease duration of less than 2 months. Patients with uncontrolled infections, other autoimmune diseases, pregnancy or lactation were excluded. Diagnoses were based on clinical symptoms, serum thyroxine and TRAb, thyroid ultrasound and orbital computed tomography. Blood from progressor patients was drawn when they were first diagnosed with hyperthyroidism, before any ophthalmopathy symptoms appeared. PBMCs were separated from under 11 ml of fresh peripheral blood using Ficoll-Paque density gradient centrifugation. Progressor patients were initially diagnosed with Graves' hyperthyroidism and developed ophthalmopathy during follow-up. Trizol reagent was used to extract total RNA, and RNA quality was then checked on an Agilent 2100 Bioanalyzer. CDR1 and CDR2, per the germline V gene, are KGHSH and LQKENI. The CDR3 runs 15 amino acids, cysteine and phenylalanine included. CDR3 DNA is the only sequence kept; it has 45 bases, read in frame from the first base. Trimming at the junction amounts to 4 bases on V and 0 bases on J, and the germline ends lie 7 bases apart.

Sequencing was performed on blood. The chain is made from TRBV18 and TRBJ2-6, with an unclear D gene assignment. The receptor was derived from a middle-aged man with Graves' hyperthyroidism that later progressed to Graves' ophthalmopathy. The nucleotide sequence is given as TGTGCCAGCTCACTAAGCGTCTCTGGGGCCAACGTCCTGACTTTC. Translated, this gives CASSLSVSGANVLTF.